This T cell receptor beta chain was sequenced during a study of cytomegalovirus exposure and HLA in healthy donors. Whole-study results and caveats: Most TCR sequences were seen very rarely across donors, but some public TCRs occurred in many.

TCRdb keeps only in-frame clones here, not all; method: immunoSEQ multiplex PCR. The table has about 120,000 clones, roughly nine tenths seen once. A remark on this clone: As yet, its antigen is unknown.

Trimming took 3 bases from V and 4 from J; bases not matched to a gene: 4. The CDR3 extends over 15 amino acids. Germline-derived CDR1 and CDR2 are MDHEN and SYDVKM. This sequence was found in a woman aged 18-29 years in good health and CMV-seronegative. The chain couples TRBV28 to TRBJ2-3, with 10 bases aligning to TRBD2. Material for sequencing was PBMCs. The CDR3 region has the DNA TGTGCCAGCAGTTTCGCTAGCGGGAGACCAGATACGCAGTATTTT. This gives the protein CASSFASGRPDTQYF.